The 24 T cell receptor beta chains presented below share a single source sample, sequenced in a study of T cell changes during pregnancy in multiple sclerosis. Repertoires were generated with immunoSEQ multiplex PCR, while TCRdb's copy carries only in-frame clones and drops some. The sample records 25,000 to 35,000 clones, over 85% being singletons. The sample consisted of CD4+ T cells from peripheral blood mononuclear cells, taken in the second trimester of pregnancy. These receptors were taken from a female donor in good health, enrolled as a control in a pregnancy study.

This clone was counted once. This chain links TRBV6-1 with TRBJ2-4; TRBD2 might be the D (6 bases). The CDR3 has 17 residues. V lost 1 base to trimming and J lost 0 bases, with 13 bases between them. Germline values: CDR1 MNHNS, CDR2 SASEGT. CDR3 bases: TGTGCCAGCAGTGAAGGGGGCGGGAAACTAGCCAAAAACATTCAGTACTTC. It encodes CASSEGGGKLAKNIQYF.

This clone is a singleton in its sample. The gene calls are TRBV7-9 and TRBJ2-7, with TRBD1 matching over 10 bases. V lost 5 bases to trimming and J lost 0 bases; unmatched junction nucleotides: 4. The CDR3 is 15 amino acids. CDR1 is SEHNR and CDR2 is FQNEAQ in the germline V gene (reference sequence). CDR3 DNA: TGTGCCAGCAGCGGGGACAGGGGATACTCCTACGAGCAGTACTTC. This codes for CASSGDRGYSYEQYF. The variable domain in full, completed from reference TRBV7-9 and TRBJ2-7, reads DTGVSQNPRHKITKRGQNVTFRCDPISEHNRLYWYRQTLGQGPEFLTYFQNEAQLEKSRLLSDRFSAERPKGSFSTLEIQRTEQGDSAMYLCASSGDRGYSYEQYFGPGTRLTVT.

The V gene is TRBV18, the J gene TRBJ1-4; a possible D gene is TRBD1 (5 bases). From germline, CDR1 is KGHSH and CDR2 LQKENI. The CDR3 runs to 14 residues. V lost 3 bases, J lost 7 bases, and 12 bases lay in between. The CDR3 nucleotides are TGTGCCAGCTCACCTCCGGGGACTGGTGAAAAACTGTTTTTT. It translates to CASSPPGTGEKLFF. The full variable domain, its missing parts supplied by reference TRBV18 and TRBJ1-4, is NAGVMQNPRHLVRRRGQEARLRCSPMKGHSHVYWYRQLPEEGLKFMVYLQKENIIDESGMPKERFSAEFPKEGPSILRIQQVVRGDSAAYFCASSPPGTGEKLFFGSGTQLSVL.

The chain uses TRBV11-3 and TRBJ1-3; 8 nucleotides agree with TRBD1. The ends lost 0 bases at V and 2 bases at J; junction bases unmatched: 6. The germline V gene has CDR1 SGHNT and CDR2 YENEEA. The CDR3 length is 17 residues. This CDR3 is CASSLDGQGAPGNTIYF. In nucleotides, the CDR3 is TGTGCCAGCAGCTTAGACGGACAGGGTGCCCCTGGAAACACCATATATTTT. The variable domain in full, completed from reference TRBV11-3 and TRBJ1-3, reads EAGVVQSPRYKIIEKKQPVAFWCNPISGHNTLYWYLQNLGQGPELLIRYENEEAVDDSQLPKDRFSAERLKGVDSTLKIQPAELGDSAVYLCASSLDGQGAPGNTIYFGEGSWLTVV.

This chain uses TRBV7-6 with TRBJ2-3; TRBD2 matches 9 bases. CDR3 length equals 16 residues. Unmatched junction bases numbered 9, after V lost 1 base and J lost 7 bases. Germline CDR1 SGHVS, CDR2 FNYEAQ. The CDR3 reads CASSLEWLAGFHTQYF. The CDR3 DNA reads TGTGCCAGCAGCTTAGAGTGGCTAGCGGGGTTTCATACGCAGTATTTT.

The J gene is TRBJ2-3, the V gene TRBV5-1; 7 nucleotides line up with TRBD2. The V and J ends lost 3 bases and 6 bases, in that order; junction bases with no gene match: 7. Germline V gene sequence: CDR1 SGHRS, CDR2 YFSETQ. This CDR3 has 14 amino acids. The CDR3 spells CASSSRLGGDTQYF. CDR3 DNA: TGCGCCAGCAGCTCACGGTTGGGAGGGGATACGCAGTATTTT.

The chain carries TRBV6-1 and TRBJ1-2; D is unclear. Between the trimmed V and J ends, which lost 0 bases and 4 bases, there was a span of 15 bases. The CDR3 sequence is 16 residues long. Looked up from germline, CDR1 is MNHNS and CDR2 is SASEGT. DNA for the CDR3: TGTGCCAGCAGTGAAGCGTTGGGTCTGTCGGGCTATGGCTACACCTTC. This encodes CASSEALGLSGYGYTF.

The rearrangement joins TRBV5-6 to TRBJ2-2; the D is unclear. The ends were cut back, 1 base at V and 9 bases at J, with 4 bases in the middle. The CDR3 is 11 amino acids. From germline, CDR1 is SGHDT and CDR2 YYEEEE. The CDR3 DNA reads TGTGCCAGCAGCTTGTCTAGGGAGCTGTTTTTT. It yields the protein CASSLSRELFF. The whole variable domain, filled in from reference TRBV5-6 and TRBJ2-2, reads DAGVTQSPTHLIKTRGQQVTLRCSPKSGHDTVSWYQQALGQGPQFIFQYYEEEERQRGNFPDRFSGHQFPNYSSELNVNALLLGDSALYLCASSLSRELFFGEGSRLTVL.

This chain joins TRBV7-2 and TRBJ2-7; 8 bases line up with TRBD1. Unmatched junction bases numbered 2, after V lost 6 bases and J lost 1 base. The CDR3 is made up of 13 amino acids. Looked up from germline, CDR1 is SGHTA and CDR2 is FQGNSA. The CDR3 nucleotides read TGTGCCAGCAGGCAGGGGGCTTCCTACGAGCAGTACTTC. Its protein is CASRQGASYEQYF.

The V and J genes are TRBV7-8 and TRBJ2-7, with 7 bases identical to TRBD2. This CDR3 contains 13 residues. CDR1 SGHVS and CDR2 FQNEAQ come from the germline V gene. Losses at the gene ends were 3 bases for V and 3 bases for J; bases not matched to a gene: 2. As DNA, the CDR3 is TGTGCCAGCAGCTTGGGGGGGGGCTACGAGCAGTACTTC. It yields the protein CASSLGGGYEQYF.

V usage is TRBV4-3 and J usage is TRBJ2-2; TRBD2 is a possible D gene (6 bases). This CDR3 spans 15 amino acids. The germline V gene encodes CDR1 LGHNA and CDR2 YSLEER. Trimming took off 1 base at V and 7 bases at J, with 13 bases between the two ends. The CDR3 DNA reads TGCGCCAGCAGCCAAGTAGGCAGGGAGGACGGGGAGCTGTTTTTT. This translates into CASSQVGREDGELFF.

The CDR3 region has the DNA TGCGCCAGCAGCCAAGTCGGCGGGCGGGCCGGGGCGCAGTATTTT. Protein: CASSQVGGRAGAQYF. The chain has TRBV4-3 and TRBJ2-3; weak D call: TRBD2 (5 bases). CDR3 length: 15 amino acids. Germline CDR1 reads LGHNA; CDR2 reads YSLEER. The ends were cut back, 1 base at V and 10 bases at J, with 18 bases in the middle.

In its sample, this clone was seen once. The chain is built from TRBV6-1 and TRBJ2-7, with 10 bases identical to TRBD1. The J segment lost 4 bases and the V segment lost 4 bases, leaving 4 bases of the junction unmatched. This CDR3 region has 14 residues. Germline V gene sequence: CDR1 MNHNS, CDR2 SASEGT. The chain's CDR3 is CASSAGTGAYEQYF. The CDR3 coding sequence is TGTGCCAGCAGTGCCGGGACAGGGGCTTACGAGCAGTACTTC.

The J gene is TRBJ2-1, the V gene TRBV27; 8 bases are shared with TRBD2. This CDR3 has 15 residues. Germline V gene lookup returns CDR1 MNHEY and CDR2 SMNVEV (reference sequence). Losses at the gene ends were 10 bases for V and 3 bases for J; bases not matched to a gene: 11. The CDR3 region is CATNAGTRNYNEQFF. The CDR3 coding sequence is TGTGCCACCAACGCGGGGACTAGAAACTACAATGAGCAGTTCTTC.

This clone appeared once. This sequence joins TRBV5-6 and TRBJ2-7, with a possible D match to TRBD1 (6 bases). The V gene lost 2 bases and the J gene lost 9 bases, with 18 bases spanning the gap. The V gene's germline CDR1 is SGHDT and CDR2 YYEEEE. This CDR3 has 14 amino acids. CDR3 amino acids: CASSFPRGFVGQYF. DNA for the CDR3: TGTGCCAGCAGCTTCCCCAGGGGTTTCGTCGGGCAGTACTTC.

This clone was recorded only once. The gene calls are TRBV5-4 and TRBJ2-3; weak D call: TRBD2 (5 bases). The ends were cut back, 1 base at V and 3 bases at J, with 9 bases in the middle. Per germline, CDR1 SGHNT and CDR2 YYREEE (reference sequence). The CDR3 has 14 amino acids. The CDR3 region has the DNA TGTGCCAGCAGCTTGTTCGGGGAAACAGATACGCAGTATTTT. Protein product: CASSLFGETDTQYF.

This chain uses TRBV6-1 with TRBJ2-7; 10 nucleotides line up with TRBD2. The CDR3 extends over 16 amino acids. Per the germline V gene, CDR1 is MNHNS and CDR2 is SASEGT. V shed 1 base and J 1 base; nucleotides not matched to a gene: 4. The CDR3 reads CASSEVLGLASYEQYF. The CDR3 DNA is TGTGCCAGCAGTGAAGTATTGGGACTAGCGTCCTACGAGCAGTACTTC.

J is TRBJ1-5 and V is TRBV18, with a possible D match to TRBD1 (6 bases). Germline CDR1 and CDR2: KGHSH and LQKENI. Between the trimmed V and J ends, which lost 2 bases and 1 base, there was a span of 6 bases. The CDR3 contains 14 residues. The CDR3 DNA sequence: TGTGCCAGCTCACCAGACAGGAGCAATCAGCCCCAGCATTTT. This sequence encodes CASSPDRSNQPQHF.

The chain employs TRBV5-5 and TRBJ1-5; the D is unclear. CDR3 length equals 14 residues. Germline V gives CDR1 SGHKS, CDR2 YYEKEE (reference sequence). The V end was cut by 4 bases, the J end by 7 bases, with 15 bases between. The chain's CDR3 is CASSPVGLGQPQHF. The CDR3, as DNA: TGTGCCAGCAGCCCAGTGGGTCTAGGCCAGCCCCAGCATTTT.

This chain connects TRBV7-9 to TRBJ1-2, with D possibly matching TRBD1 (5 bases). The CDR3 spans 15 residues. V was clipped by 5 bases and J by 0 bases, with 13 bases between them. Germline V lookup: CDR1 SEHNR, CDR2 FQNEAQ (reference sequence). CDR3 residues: CASSEAGNPNYGYTF. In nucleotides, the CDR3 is TGTGCCAGCAGCGAAGCAGGGAATCCTAACTATGGCTACACCTTC.

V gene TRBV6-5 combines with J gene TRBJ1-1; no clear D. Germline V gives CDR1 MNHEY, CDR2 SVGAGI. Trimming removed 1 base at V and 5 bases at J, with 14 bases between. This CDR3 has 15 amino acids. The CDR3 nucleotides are TGTGCCAGCAGTTACTTGAAGAGGGAGGGTACTGAAGCTTTCTTT. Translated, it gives CASSYLKREGTEAFF.

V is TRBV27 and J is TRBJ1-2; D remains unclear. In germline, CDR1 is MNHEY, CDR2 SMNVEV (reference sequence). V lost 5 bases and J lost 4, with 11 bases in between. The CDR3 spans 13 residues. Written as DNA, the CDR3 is TGTGCCAGCAGTGCCCCGTACTTCTATGGCTACACCTTC. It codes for CASSAPYFYGYTF.

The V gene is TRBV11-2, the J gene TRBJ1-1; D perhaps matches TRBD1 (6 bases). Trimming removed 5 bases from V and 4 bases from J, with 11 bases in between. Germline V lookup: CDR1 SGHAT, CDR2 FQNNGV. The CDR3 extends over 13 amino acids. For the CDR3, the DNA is TGTGCCAGCAGCCTACAGGGTTTCACTGAAGCTTTCTTT. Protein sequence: CASSLQGFTEAFF. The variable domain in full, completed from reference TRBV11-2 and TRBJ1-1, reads EAGVAQSPRYKIIEKRQSVAFWCNPISGHATLYWYQQILGQGPKLLIQFQNNGVVDDSQLPKDRFSAERLKGVDSTLKIQPAKLEDSAVYLCASSLQGFTEAFFGQGTRLTVV.

CDR3 bases: TGTGCCAGCAGCCCCCTAGCGGGATCCTACAATGAGCAGTTCTTC. It is translated as CASSPLAGSYNEQFF. J is TRBJ2-1 and V is TRBV7-2; 9 bases align to TRBD2. V shed 5 bases and J 1 base; nucleotides not matched to a gene: 3. CDR1 is SGHTA and CDR2 is FQGNSA in the germline V gene. The CDR3 runs to 15 residues.